The 23 T cell receptor beta chains below all came from one sample that was sequenced in a study of tissue T cells after allogeneic stem cell transplantation. Profiling relied on immunoSEQ multiplex PCR, and the TCRdb table lists in-frame clones only, not all of them. The top ten hold roughly 0.41% of the sample, which has 20,000 to 25,000 clones, roughly two thirds seen once. Sequenced input: blood. The source is a female BALB/c mouse in good health. The strain's MHC: H2-d.

Concerning this clone itself: All gene names here are mouse names. CDR3 DNA, as far as it was read: TGTGCCAGCAGCATGGACAAGTATAATTCGCCCCTCTAC. Residues: CASSMDKYNSPLY. The full CDR3 is CASSMDKYNSPLYF. The J gene is TRBJ1-6, the V gene TRBV19; the D gene is possibly TRBD1 (5 bases). The CDR3 goes on 1 residue after the read ends, and that part is filled in from the germline J gene. TRBJ1-6 belongs to the ORF category, with a function that is uncertain. This CDR3 spans 14 amino acids. Trimming cost V 5 bases and J 4 bases, with 10 bases left between them. Germline lookup yields CDR1 FNHDT and CDR2 SITEND (reference sequence).

With respect to this clone: The genes and germline here are from mouse. The CDR3 goes on 1 residue after the read ends, and that part is filled in from the germline J gene. The chain is built from TRBV13-1 and TRBJ2-7; 7 bases align to TRBD2. The CDR3 extends over 15 amino acids. CDR1 NSHNY and CDR2 SYGAGN come from the germline V gene. The trim removed 1 base at V and 3 bases at J, leaving 7 bases unmatched. CDR3 DNA, as far as it was read: TGTGCCAGCAGTGATATTCGGGCTGGGGGCTATGAACAGTAC. Amino acids: CASSDIRAGGYEQY. In full, the CDR3 reads CASSDIRAGGYEQYF.

For this clone: All gene names here are mouse names. The read is 1 residue too short to cover the CDR3 end, so that end is filled in from the germline J gene. This chain joins TRBV1 and TRBJ2-4; TRBD1 agrees at 7 bases. The CDR3 consists of 16 residues. V lost 0 bases, J lost 0 bases, and 3 bases stayed unmatched. The V gene's germline CDR1 is NSQYPW and CDR2 LRSPGD (reference sequence). CDR3 sequence reads: CTCSAEQGKSQNTLYF. CDR3 DNA (partial): TGCACCTGCAGTGCAGAACAGGGGAAGAGTCAAAACACCTTGTAC.

This clone was observed a handful of times. The germline and genes are mouse ones. Coverage ceases 1 residue before the CDR3 finishes, and the germline J gene fills in the end. The rearrangement links TRBV5 to TRBJ2-7; D perhaps matches TRBD1 (6 bases). There are 13 residues in the CDR3. CDR1 and CDR2 (germline): LGHNA, YNLKQL (reference sequence). Deletions cut 0 bases from V and 6 bases from J, with 9 bases between. Partial CDR3 DNA: TGTGCCAGCAGCCAAGAAACAGGGTTTGAACAGTAC. It translates to CASSQETGFEQY. The entire CDR3 is CASSQETGFEQYF.

This clone appeared a few times. The gene names here belong to mouse. The read halts 1 residue ahead of the CDR3 end, with the missing end drawn from the germline J gene. V usage is TRBV13-3 and J usage is TRBJ2-7; 8 bases agree with TRBD1. J lost 0 bases, V lost 5 bases, and 10 bases had no gene match. The CDR3 sequence is 16 residues long. The V gene's germline CDR1 is NNHDY and CDR2 SYVADS. CDR3 loop: CASSNTPGGSSYEQYF. The CDR3 DNA, read in part, is TGTGCCAGCAGCAATACCCCAGGGGGCAGCTCCTATGAACAGTAC.

Worth noting for this clone: Each gene name is a mouse one. From the germline J gene comes the end of the CDR3, since the read stops 1 residue before it. The chain links TRBV13-1 to TRBJ1-5; 7 nucleotides align to TRBD1. CDR1 is NSHNY and CDR2 is SYGAGN in the germline V gene. The CDR3 has 13 amino acids. The J segment lost 4 bases and the V segment lost 3 bases, leaving 1 base of the junction unmatched. Here the CDR3 reads CASSGGQNQAPLF. The CDR3 DNA, read in part, is TGTGCCAGCAGTGGGGGACAGAACCAGGCTCCGCTT.

About this clone itself: The germline and genes are mouse ones. The read stops 1 residue short of the end of the CDR3; the missing end is completed from the germline J gene. The chain recombines TRBV1 with TRBJ2-5; D possibly matches TRBD1 or TRBD2 (6 bases each). CDR3 length: 14 amino acids. The ends were cut back, 3 bases at V and 2 bases at J, with 9 bases in the middle. In germline, CDR1 is NSQYPW, CDR2 LRSPGD (reference sequence). The CDR3: CTCSAGGVQDTQYF. Incomplete CDR3 DNA: TGCACCTGCAGTGCCGGGGGCGTCCAAGACACCCAGTAC.

In the case of this clone: The listed genes are named as in mouse. The read terminates 1 residue before the CDR3 end, so the remaining end is supplied by the germline J gene. The chain joins TRBV2 to TRBJ1-6; D gene uncertain. TRBJ1-6 is noted as an ORF with a role that remains uncertain. Germline V gene sequence: CDR1 LGHNA, CDR2 YSYQKL. V was clipped by 0 bases and J by 4 bases, with 7 bases between them. The CDR3 has 15 residues. The CDR3 here is CASSQDKQYNSPLYF. The CDR3 DNA, read in part, is TGTGCCAGCAGCCAAGATAAACAATATAATTCGCCCCTCTAC.

A word on this clone: The germline and genes are mouse ones. The observed sequence ends 1 residue before the CDR3 terminus, with the missing tail filled in from the germline J gene. The chain links TRBV13-2 to TRBJ2-4; tentatively, D is TRBD1 (6 bases). Trimming cost V 3 bases and J 0 bases, with 8 bases left between them. The CDR3 totals 14 residues. CDR1 and CDR2 (germline): NNHNN, SYGAGS (reference sequence). The CDR3 loop reads CASGGGTSQNTLYF. The part of the CDR3 DNA that was read is TGTGCCAGCGGTGGCGGGACAAGTCAAAACACCTTGTAC.

A remark on this clone: Genes and germline are mouse. With the read ending 1 residue before the CDR3 end, the germline J gene is used to fill in that end. This sequence joins TRBV13-1 and TRBJ2-1; 11 bases agree with TRBD2. J lost 3 bases, V lost 3 bases, and 2 bases had no gene match. This CDR3 has 15 residues. The germline V gene has CDR1 NSHNY and CDR2 SYGAGN. CDR3 DNA (partial): TGTGCCAGCAGTGCGGGACTGGGGGTCTATGCTGAGCAGTTC. It translates to CASSAGLGVYAEQF. The complete CDR3 protein is CASSAGLGVYAEQFF.

Points on this clone: Mouse gene names and germline throughout. The DNA ends 1 residue before the CDR3 does, and the rest of the CDR3 is filled in from the germline J gene. The V call is TRBV1, the J call TRBJ1-1, with a tentative D call TRBD1 (6 bases). V was cut by 0 bases and J by 4 bases, with 12 bases left in between. Per the germline V gene, CDR1 is NSQYPW and CDR2 is LRSPGD (reference sequence). The CDR3 is 15 amino acids. Partial CDR3 DNA: TGCACCTGCAGTGCAGATCCCGGGGGCGGCACAGAAGTCTTC. It is translated as CTCSADPGGGTEVF. The whole CDR3 sequence is CTCSADPGGGTEVFF.

On this clone itself: These gene names are mouse names. The CDR3 goes on 1 residue after the read ends, and that part is filled in from the germline J gene. V usage is TRBV29 and J usage is TRBJ2-1, with D unclear. CDR1 and CDR2 from the germline V gene are MSHET and SYDVDS. This CDR3 is 15 amino acids long. Trimming cost V 5 bases and J 3 bases, with 14 bases left between them. Here the CDR3 reads CASSPLETLYAEQFF. The DNA read from the CDR3 is TGTGCTAGCAGTCCCCTCGAGACACTCTATGCTGAGCAGTTC.

Concerning this clone: Gene and germline names: mouse. Sequencing ends 1 residue short of the CDR3 end; the germline J gene provides the rest. The chain combines TRBV19 with TRBJ1-4, with 8 bases that match TRBD1. The CDR3 length is 15 residues. V lost 2 bases to trimming and J lost 5 bases; unmatched junction nucleotides: 5. CDR1 and CDR2 (germline): FNHDT, SITEND (reference sequence). CDR3 region: CASSIDRTGNERLFF. CDR3 DNA (partial): TGTGCCAGCAGTATCGATCGGACAGGGAACGAAAGATTATTT.

With regard to this clone: The gene names given are mouse names. The sequenced fragment ends 1 residue before the CDR3 boundary, so the rest is inferred from the germline J gene. V gene TRBV2 combines with J gene TRBJ1-4, with unresolved D. Per the germline V gene, CDR1 is LGHNA and CDR2 is YSYQKL. The CDR3 loop spans 14 amino acids. Trimming stripped 4 bases from V and 1 base from J, with 7 bases between. CDR3: CASSLTNSNERLFF. The DNA read from the CDR3 is TGTGCCAGCAGCCTGACAAATTCCAACGAAAGATTATTT.

This clone has a handful of counts. The gene names given are mouse names. The read is 1 residue too short to cover the CDR3 end, so that end is filled in from the germline J gene. J is TRBJ2-7 and V is TRBV19, with 13 bases that match TRBD2. Germline V lookup: CDR1 FNHDT, CDR2 SITEND (reference sequence). The V and J ends lost 4 bases and 2 bases, in that order; junction bases with no gene match: 0. CDR3 length: 14 amino acids. This CDR3 reads CASSGTGGAYEQYF. The CDR3 DNA, read in part, is TGTGCCAGCAGTGGGACTGGGGGGGCCTATGAACAGTAC.

In the case of this clone: Here the gene names and germline are mouse. The DNA ends 1 residue before the CDR3 does, and the rest of the CDR3 is filled in from the germline J gene. The chain links TRBV31 to TRBJ2-3; TRBD2 aligns across 8 bases. The CDR3 runs to 15 residues. V was clipped by 0 bases and J by 0 bases; unmatched bases: 2. In germline, CDR1 is GKSSPN, CDR2 SITVG. The chain's CDR3 is CAWSLLGASAETLYF. CDR3 DNA, as far as it was read: TGTGCCTGGAGTCTACTGGGGGCTAGTGCAGAAACGCTGTAT.

Notes on this clone: Gene names are the mouse ones. The read falls 1 residue short of the CDR3 end, and the missing part is taken from the germline J gene. The V call is TRBV14, the J call TRBJ2-4, with D hard to call. Trimming pared 1 base from V and 0 bases from J, leaving 3 bases between. Germline V gives CDR1 SGHDT, CDR2 FRDEAV. This CDR3 has 13 residues. Partial CDR3 DNA: TGTGCCAGCAGTTTCGACAGTCAAAACACCTTGTAC. It is translated as CASSFDSQNTLY. In full, the CDR3 is CASSFDSQNTLYF.

On this clone itself: The gene names given are mouse names. The read halts 1 residue ahead of the CDR3 end, with the missing end drawn from the germline J gene. The chain couples TRBV31 to TRBJ2-7, with 7 bases that match TRBD2. Germline trimming cut 3 bases from V and 5 bases from J; bases unmatched to any gene: 1. CDR1 and CDR2 (germline): GKSSPN, SITVG. The CDR3 has 11 residues. The part of the CDR3 DNA that was read is TGTGCCTGGAGGGGGGGGGATGAACAGTAC. Its translation: CAWRGGDEQY. The full CDR3 sequence reads CAWRGGDEQYF.

Remarks on this clone: Germline and genes: mouse. The CDR3 is cut off 1 residue early in the read; its end comes from the germline J gene. The chain uses TRBV13-1 and TRBJ1-1; 8 nucleotides line up with TRBD1. The CDR3 has 15 amino acids. Germline trimming cut 0 bases from V and 1 base from J; bases unmatched to any gene: 2. Germline V gene sequence: CDR1 NSHNY, CDR2 SYGAGN. CDR3 residues: CASSDATGVNTEVFF. The DNA read from the CDR3 is TGTGCCAGCAGTGATGCGACAGGGGTGAACACAGAAGTCTTC.

This clone showed up just a few times. Genes and germline come from the mouse. Sequencing ends 1 residue short of the CDR3 end; the germline J gene provides the rest. The chain employs TRBV29 and TRBJ1-4, with 7 nucleotides matching TRBD1. The V gene end was trimmed by 5 bases and the J gene end by 4 bases; junction bases not matched to a gene: 4. The CDR3 sequence is 14 residues long. CDR1 and CDR2 (germline): MSHET, SYDVDS. This CDR3 is CASSLRDSNERLFF. The DNA read from the CDR3 is TGTGCTAGCAGTCTCCGGGACAGCAACGAAAGATTATTT.

As for this clone: These gene names are mouse names. The read terminates 1 residue ahead of where the CDR3 ends, so the germline J gene completes it. This chain connects TRBV17 to TRBJ2-5, with TRBD2 matching over 7 bases. Trimming at V came to 1 base and at J to 6 bases, leaving 4 bases not matched to a gene. The CDR3 runs to 14 residues. Germline V gene sequence: CDR1 MNHDT, CDR2 YYDKIL. Incomplete CDR3 DNA: TGTGCTAGCAGTAGAGGCGGGGGGGAGGACACCCAGTAC. Residues: CASSRGGGEDTQY. The entire CDR3 is CASSRGGGEDTQYF. The full variable domain, completed using reference TRBV17 and TRBJ2-5, is DTTVKQNPRYKLARVGKPVNLICSQTMNHDTMYWYQKKPNQAPKLLLFYYDKILNREADTFEKFQSSRPNNSFCSLYIGSAGLEYSAMYLCASSRGGGEDTQYFGPGTRLLVL.

Points on this clone: The gene symbols are mouse symbols. The read terminates 1 residue before the CDR3 end, so the remaining end is supplied by the germline J gene. The rearrangement joins TRBV13-2 to TRBJ2-1; the D is unclear. The germline V gene has CDR1 NNHNN and CDR2 SYGAGS (reference sequence). This CDR3 comprises 14 residues. Deletions cut 3 bases from V and 0 bases from J, with 7 bases between. CDR3 bases read: TGTGCCAGCGGTGGTGACTTTAACTATGCTGAGCAGTTC. This encodes CASGGDFNYAEQF. The complete CDR3 reads CASGGDFNYAEQFF.

In regard to this clone: Gene names and germline match the mouse. Read data end 1 residue before the CDR3 end; the end is taken from the germline J gene. The rearrangement joins TRBV13-2 to TRBJ1-5; 7 positions match TRBD1. The V and J ends lost 2 bases and 0 bases, in that order; junction bases with no gene match: 5. CDR3 length: 16 amino acids. Germline V lookup: CDR1 NNHNN, CDR2 SYGAGS (reference sequence). CDR3 residues: CASGDRGGYNNQAPLF. Partial CDR3 DNA: TGTGCCAGCGGTGACAGGGGGGGTTATAACAACCAGGCTCCGCTT.